The present TCR beta chain was sequenced within a study of T cells after yellow fever vaccination. Overall study: It was SMART-Seq v4 Ultra Low Input that prepared the fractions with low cell numbers.

Per germline, CDR1 SGHRS and CDR2 YFSETQ. Losses at the gene ends were 2 bases for V and 0 bases for J; bases not matched to a gene: 10. The CDR3 has 18 residues. Study-level results: In FACS-sorted repertoires, abundant clonotypes from the bulk population could appear as contaminants.

This clonotype was picked up a small number of times. Its antigen is still unknown. Via MiXCR, TCRdb re-called the 5' RACE reads, giving one row per CDR3 protein. In the table there are fewer than 650,000 distinct CDR3 sequences, around a fifth of which are singletons. The receptor comes from a man younger than 35 who received the YFV17D yellow fever vaccine. The sequencing used PBMCs, collected roughly 23 days after the first yellow fever vaccination. The rearrangement joins TRBV5-1 to TRBJ1-3; 8 nucleotides match TRBD1. CDR3 protein: CASSFVPGQDFSGNTIYF. For the CDR3, the DNA is TGCGCCAGCAGCTTCGTCCCGGGACAGGATTTCTCTGGAAACACCATATATTTT.